This record looks at one T cell receptor (beta chain) sequence and its context. This sample was included in a study of cytomegalovirus exposure and HLA in healthy donors. Trimming pared 5 bases from V and 2 bases from J, leaving 10 bases between. The CDR3 totals 13 residues. Germline lookup yields CDR1 MNHEY and CDR2 SMNVEV (reference sequence). Primers: 60 Vbeta forward and 13 Jbeta reverse. Original data processing: Later reanalysis found 75 million to 100 million unique TCR beta chains, 10 million to 12 million of them shared. Here immunoSEQ multiplex PCR was the method, and the copy in TCRdb shows in-frame clones only, minus some. Clonal size and the V and J genes are those of that table, whereas D and trimming came from the DNA. The data show approximately 180,000 clones, 81% seen once.

The sequence was collected from a young woman in good health and CMV-seropositive. The rearrangement joins TRBV27 to TRBJ2-7; possibly TRBD1 for D (6 bases). The sequencing input was PBMCs. CDR3 sequence: CASSTGTTYEQYF. Written as DNA, the CDR3 is TGTGCCAGCAGTACAGGGACGACCTACGAGCAGTACTTC.